What follows are 17 T cell receptor beta chains derived from one specimen sequenced in a study of blood T cell repertoires in COVID-19. Sequencing was performed with immunoSEQ multiplex PCR; in TCRdb, only in-frame clones are kept and a portion is missing. Here the sample spans over 250,000 clones, more than 70% being singletons. Material: PBMCs or T cells enriched from blood (not recorded which). The receptors originated from a woman aged 30 to 39 who had recovered from COVID-19.

The J gene is TRBJ1-4, the V gene TRBV5-1, with a weak D call TRBD1 (6 bases). V dropped 3 bases and J dropped 8 bases, with 17 bases sitting between them. The germline V gene encodes CDR1 SGHRS and CDR2 YFSETQ. CDR3 length: 15 residues. CDR3 sequence reads: CASSWAGGGGEKLFF. The CDR3 nucleotides read TGCGCCAGCAGCTGGGCGGGGGGCGGAGGAGAAAAACTGTTTTTT.

The chain couples TRBV2 to TRBJ1-1; 10 positions agree with TRBD1. Germline V gene sequence: CDR1 SNHLY, CDR2 FYNNEI. The CDR3 covers 14 residues. The V gene end was trimmed by 7 bases and the J gene end by 1 base; junction bases not matched to a gene: 3. The CDR3 is CASTGTGANTEAFF. As DNA, the CDR3 is TGTGCCAGCACCGGGACAGGGGCGAACACTGAAGCTTTCTTT.

V and J are TRBV3-1 (or the pseudogene TRBV3-2) and TRBJ1-2; D unresolved. The V end was cut by 3 bases, the J end by 0 bases, with 8 bases between. This CDR3 spans 14 amino acids. Germline assignment: CDR1 LGHDT and CDR2 YNNKEL (reference sequence). CDR3 bases: TGTGCCAGCAGCCAGGGCCCTCCTAACTATGGCTACACCTTC. This codes for CASSQGPPNYGYTF.

This clone was seen a single time. The chain has TRBV5-6 and TRBJ1-6, with D perhaps TRBD1 (6 bases). V gave up 4 bases and J gave up 9 bases, with 23 bases separating them. The germline V gene has CDR1 SGHDT and CDR2 YYEEEE. The CDR3 extends over 17 amino acids. The CDR3 region is CASSLNGGLLSGSPLHF. CDR3 nucleotides: TGTGCCAGCAGCCTTAATGGGGGCCTCTTATCGGGTTCACCCCTCCACTTT.

The J gene is TRBJ2-3, the V gene TRBV7-9; unclear D gene. CDR3 length equals 13 residues. Germline V lookup: CDR1 SEHNR, CDR2 FQNEAQ (reference sequence). V was cut by 4 bases and J by 8 bases, with 13 bases left in between. The chain's CDR3 is CASSSKEFSTQYF. The DNA of the CDR3 is TGTGCCAGCAGCTCTAAGGAGTTCAGTACGCAGTATTTT.

The chain recombines TRBV29-1 with TRBJ2-1, with TRBD2 matching over 11 bases. Germline CDR1 reads SQVTM; CDR2 reads ANQGSEA. The CDR3 covers 17 residues. Trimming removed 1 base from V and 4 bases from J; junction bases left unmatched: 9. The DNA of the CDR3 is TGCAGCGTTGAAGGGATACTTAGCGGGGGGGTTTACAATGAGCAGTTCTTC. Residues: CSVEGILSGGVYNEQFF.

The gene calls are TRBV18 and TRBJ1-4; the match to TRBD1 covers 8 bases. This CDR3 has 14 amino acids. The J segment lost 7 bases and the V segment lost 3 bases, leaving 4 bases of the junction unmatched. Germline V gene data show CDR1 as KGHSH and CDR2 as LQKENI. CDR3 DNA sequence: TGTGCCAGCTCACCTTGGACAGGGACTGAAAAACTGTTTTTT. Translated: CASSPWTGTEKLFF.

The chain links TRBV15 to TRBJ1-4; the D gene is possibly TRBD1 (6 bases). The length of the CDR3 is 17 residues. Germline CDR1 is LNHNV and CDR2 is YYDKDF (reference sequence). V gave up 3 bases and J gave up 4 bases, with 18 bases separating them. This CDR3 is CATSRRITGSSNEKLFF. In nucleotides, the CDR3 is TGTGCCACCAGCAGGAGAATTACAGGGTCCAGTAATGAAAAACTGTTTTTT.

The chain links TRBV30 to TRBJ2-3, with D unclear. This CDR3 region has 11 residues. V shed 3 bases and J shed 6 bases, with 7 bases lying between them. CDR1 is GTSNPN and CDR2 is SVGIG in the germline V gene (reference sequence). CDR3 DNA: TGTGCCTGGAGCCTCTCGGATACGCAGTATTTT. Amino acids: CAWSLSDTQYF.

The chain has TRBV20-1 and TRBJ1-1, with D possibly being TRBD1 (5 bases). From germline, CDR1 is DFQATT and CDR2 SNEGSKA (reference sequence). Trimming took off 3 bases at V and 4 bases at J, with 12 bases between the two ends. The CDR3 loop spans 13 amino acids. The CDR3 DNA sequence: TGCAGTGCTAGTGGGGGGGATGGCACTGAAGCTTTCTTT. Residues: CSASGGDGTEAFF.

The V and J genes are TRBV18 and TRBJ1-4, with 11 bases aligning to TRBD1. The CDR3 has 17 amino acids. V lost 2 bases, J lost 8 bases, and 10 bases stayed unmatched. CDR1 is KGHSH, CDR2 LQKENI, per germline. This CDR3 is CASSPTHGGDRGEKLFF. The CDR3 DNA reads TGTGCCAGCTCACCAACGCACGGAGGGGACAGGGGGGAAAAACTGTTTTTT.

This rearrangement joins TRBV20-1 to TRBJ2-3; maybe TRBD1 (5 bases). Germline V CDR1 and CDR2: DFQATT, SNEGSKA (reference sequence). The CDR3 is 15 amino acids. Deletions cut 3 bases from V and 4 bases from J, with 17 bases between. The CDR3 DNA reads TGCAGTGCTAGTGGTTCTGGGCAGGGATCAGATACGCAGTATTTT. It is translated as CSASGSGQGSDTQYF.

The chain employs TRBV6-5 and TRBJ2-7; 7 bases are a match to TRBD1. With V trimmed by 8 bases and J by 1 base, 8 bases remained unmatched. The CDR3 loop spans 14 amino acids. Germline loops: CDR1 MNHEY, CDR2 SVGAGI. The CDR3 DNA sequence: TGTGCCAGCGCTAGAGGGACAGCTTCCTACGAGCAGTACTTC. Translated, it gives CASARGTASYEQYF.

J is TRBJ2-7 and V is TRBV18, with D possibly being TRBD2 (5 bases). The CDR3 contains 11 residues. Between the trimmed V and J ends, which lost 6 bases and 6 bases, there was a span of 9 bases. CDR1 KGHSH and CDR2 LQKENI come from the germline V gene. CDR3 protein: CASSRRGEQYF. In nucleotides, the CDR3 is TGTGCCAGCTCCCGACGGGGCGAGCAGTACTTC.

The J gene is TRBJ1-5, the V gene TRBV4-3; the D gene is possibly TRBD1 (6 bases). The CDR3 extends over 15 amino acids. The V and J ends lost 0 bases and 3 bases respectively, with 9 bases between them. CDR1 and CDR2 (germline): LGHNA, YSLEER. The CDR3, as DNA: TGCGCCAGCAGCCAAGAGCCAGGGGTCAATCAGCCCCAGCATTTT. Residues: CASSQEPGVNQPQHF.

This chain links TRBV5-6 with TRBJ2-3; possible D gene TRBD2, 5 bases. This CDR3 comprises 13 residues. Per germline, CDR1 SGHDT and CDR2 YYEEEE. Trimming stripped 0 bases from V and 5 bases from J, with 7 bases between. The CDR3 region has the DNA TGTGCCAGCAGCTTGGTCGCGGGAGATACGCAGTATTTT. Encoded protein: CASSLVAGDTQYF. Looking up the rest from reference TRBV5-6 and TRBJ2-3 gives the full variable domain: DAGVTQSPTHLIKTRGQQVTLRCSPKSGHDTVSWYQQALGQGPQFIFQYYEEEERQRGNFPDRFSGHQFPNYSSELNVNALLLGDSALYLCASSLVAGDTQYFGPGTRLTVL.

This CDR3 reads CASSLGGRGSPLHF. Here the CDR3 DNA reads TGTGCCAGTAGCTTGGGGGGGCGAGGGTCACCCCTCCACTTT. The V gene is TRBV19, the J gene TRBJ1-6; D perhaps matches TRBD1 (6 bases). The CDR3 is 14 residues long. Trimming took 6 bases from V and 10 from J, leaving 16 bases between them. Looked up from germline, CDR1 is LNHDA and CDR2 is SQIVND (reference sequence).